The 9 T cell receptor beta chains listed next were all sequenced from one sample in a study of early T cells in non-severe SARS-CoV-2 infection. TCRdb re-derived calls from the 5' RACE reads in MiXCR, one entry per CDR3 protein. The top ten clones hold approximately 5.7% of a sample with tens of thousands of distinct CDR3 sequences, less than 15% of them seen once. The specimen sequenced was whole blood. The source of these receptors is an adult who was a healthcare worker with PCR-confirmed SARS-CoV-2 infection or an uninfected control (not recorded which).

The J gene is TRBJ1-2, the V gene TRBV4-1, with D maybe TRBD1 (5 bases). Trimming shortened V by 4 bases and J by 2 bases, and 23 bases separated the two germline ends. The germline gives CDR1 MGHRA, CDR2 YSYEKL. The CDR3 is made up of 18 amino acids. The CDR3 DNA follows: TGCGCCAGCAGCCCGACGGATAGAGGGGCGACCTTCAACTATGGCTACACCTTC. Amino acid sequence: CASSPTDRGATFNYGYTF.

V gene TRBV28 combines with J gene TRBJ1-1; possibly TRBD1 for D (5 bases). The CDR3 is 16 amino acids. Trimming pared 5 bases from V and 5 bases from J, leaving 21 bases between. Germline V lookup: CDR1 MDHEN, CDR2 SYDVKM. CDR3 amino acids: CASSLIGALGVTEAFF. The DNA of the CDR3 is TGTGCCAGCAGTCTTATTGGGGCCCTCGGGGTTACTGAAGCTTTCTTT.

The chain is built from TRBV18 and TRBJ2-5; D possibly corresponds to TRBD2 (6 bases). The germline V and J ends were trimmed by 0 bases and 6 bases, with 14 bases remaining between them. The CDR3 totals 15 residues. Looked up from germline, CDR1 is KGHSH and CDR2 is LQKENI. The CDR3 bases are TGTGCCAGCTCACCACCGACTAGGTTGATGAAGACCCAGTACTTC. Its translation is CASSPPTRLMKTQYF. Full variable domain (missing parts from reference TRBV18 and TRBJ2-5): NAGVMQNPRHLVRRRGQEARLRCSPMKGHSHVYWYRQLPEEGLKFMVYLQKENIIDESGMPKERFSAEFPKEGPSILRIQQVVRGDSAAYFCASSPPTRLMKTQYFGPGTRLLVL.

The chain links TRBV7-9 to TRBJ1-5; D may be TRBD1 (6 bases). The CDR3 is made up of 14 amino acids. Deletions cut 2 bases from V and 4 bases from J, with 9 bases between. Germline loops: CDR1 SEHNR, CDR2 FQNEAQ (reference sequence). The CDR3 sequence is CASSLQGLNQPQHF. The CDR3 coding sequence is TGTGCCAGCAGCTTACAGGGGCTTAATCAGCCCCAGCATTTT.

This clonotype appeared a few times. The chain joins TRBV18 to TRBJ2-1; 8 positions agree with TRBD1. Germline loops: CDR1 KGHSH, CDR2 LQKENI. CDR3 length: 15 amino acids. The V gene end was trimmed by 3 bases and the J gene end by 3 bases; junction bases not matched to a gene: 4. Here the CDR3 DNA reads TGTGCCAGCTCACCTGACAGGGGCCTCTACAATGAGCAGTTCTTC. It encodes CASSPDRGLYNEQFF.

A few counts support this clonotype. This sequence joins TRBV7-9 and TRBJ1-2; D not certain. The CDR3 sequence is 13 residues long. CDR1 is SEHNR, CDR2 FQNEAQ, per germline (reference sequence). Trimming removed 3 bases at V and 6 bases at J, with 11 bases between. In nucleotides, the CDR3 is TGTGCCAGCAGCTTTCCAACACGCCATGGCTACACCTTC. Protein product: CASSFPTRHGYTF.

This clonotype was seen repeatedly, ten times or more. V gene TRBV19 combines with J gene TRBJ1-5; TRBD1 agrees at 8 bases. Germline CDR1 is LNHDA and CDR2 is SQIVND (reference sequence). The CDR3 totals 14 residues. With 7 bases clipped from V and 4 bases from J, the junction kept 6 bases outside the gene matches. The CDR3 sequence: CASTPTGDNQPQHF. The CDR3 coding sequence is TGTGCCAGTACCCCGACAGGGGATAATCAGCCCCAGCATTTT.

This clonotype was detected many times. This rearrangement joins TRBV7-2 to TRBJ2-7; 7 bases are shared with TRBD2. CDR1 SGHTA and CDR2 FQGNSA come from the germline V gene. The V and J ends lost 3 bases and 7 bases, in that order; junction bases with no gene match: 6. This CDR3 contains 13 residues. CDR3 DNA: TGTGCCAGCAGCTTCGCGGGGGTCGGGGAGCAGTACTTC. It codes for CASSFAGVGEQYF.

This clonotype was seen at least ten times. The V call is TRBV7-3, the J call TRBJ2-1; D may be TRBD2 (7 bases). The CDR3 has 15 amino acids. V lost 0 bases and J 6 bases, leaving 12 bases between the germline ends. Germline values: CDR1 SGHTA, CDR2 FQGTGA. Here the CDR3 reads CASSLTGGPSNEQFF. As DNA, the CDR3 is TGTGCCAGCAGCTTAACCGGGGGGCCCTCCAATGAGCAGTTCTTC.